This record looks at one TCR beta chain sequence and its context. The antigen is not known. Germline V CDR1 and CDR2: MDHEN, SYDVKM. The CDR3 consists of 14 residues. Trimming pared 9 bases from V and 0 bases from J, leaving 14 bases between. This sample was taken from a study of cytomegalovirus exposure and HLA in healthy donors. General study results and limits: Whilst most TCR sequences proved rare, a subset of public TCRs occurred across many donors.

The study ran its PCR with 60 Vbeta and 13 Jbeta primers. Here immunoSEQ multiplex PCR was the method, and the copy in TCRdb shows in-frame clones only, minus some. The sample holds about 93,000 clones, approximately 80% seen once. The chain combines TRBV28 with TRBJ1-1; D is uncertain. The sequence was collected from a woman in her forties in good health and CMV-seronegative. Sequencing was carried out using PBMCs. For the CDR3, the DNA is TGTGCCAGTACAAGGCGGCTGATGAACACTGAAGCTTTCTTT. Amino acid sequence: CASTRRLMNTEAFF.